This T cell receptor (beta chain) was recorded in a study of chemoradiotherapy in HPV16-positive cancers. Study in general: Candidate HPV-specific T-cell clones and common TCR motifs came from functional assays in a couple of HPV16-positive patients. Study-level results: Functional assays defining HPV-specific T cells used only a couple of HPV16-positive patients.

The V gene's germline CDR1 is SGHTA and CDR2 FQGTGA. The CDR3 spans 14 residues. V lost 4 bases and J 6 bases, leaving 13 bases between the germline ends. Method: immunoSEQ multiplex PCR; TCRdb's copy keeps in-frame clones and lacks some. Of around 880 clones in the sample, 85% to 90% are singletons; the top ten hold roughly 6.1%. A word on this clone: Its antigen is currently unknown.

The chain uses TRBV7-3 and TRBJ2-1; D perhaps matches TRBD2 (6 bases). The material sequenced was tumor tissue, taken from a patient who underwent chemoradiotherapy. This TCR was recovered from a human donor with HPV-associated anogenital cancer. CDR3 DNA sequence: TGTGCCAGCAGCTGGGACTCGAGCTCCAATGAGCAGTTCTTC. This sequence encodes CASSWDSSSNEQFF.